These T cell receptor beta chains were read from a single sample in a study of identical twins. A single record per CDR3 protein comes from TCRdb applying MiXCR to the 5' RACE reads. The table shows about 660,000 distinct CDR3 sequences, with approximately 9% occurring only once. The same specimen was also included in a second study, on yellow fever vaccine responses in identical twins.

The sequenced sample consisted of PBMCs. These receptors came from a woman younger than 30 in good health. CDR3s include the opening cysteine and the closing phenylalanine or tryptophan. Each record gives: J gene, clone size, V gene, D gene, CDR3 protein, CDR3 DNA. A D gene is named only where the DNA matches it firmly. Clone size is not always given. Where it is, it says once, few, many or a class for expanded clones.

>TRBJ2-3|many|TRBV12-3/TRBV12-4|TRBD2
CASQRLGGGGDTQYF
TGTGCCAGCCAAAGGCTGGGGGGGGGGGGAGATACGCAGTATTTT
>TRBJ2-5|few|TRBV20-1|.
CSAREVGETQYF
TGCAGTGCTAGAGAGGTTGGGGAGACCCAGTACTTC
>TRBJ2-1|few|TRBV7-2|TRBD2
CASSLGSGEGYNEQFF
TGTGCCAGCAGCTTAGGTTCGGGGGAGGGCTACAATGAGCAGTTCTTC
>TRBJ1-2|few|TRBV7-2|TRBD1
CASSEGRGQNYGYTF
TGTGCCAGCAGCGAGGGGAGGGGGCAAAACTATGGCTACACCTTC
>TRBJ1-6|few|TRBV19|.
CASSIANSPLHF
TGTGCCAGTAGTATTGCTAATTCACCCCTCCACTTT
>TRBJ2-5|.|TRBV30|.
CAWDDQETQYF
TGTGCCTGGGACGATCAAGAGACCCAGTACTTC
>TRBJ2-7|many|TRBV27|TRBD2
CASSLVGAGGLNRDEQYF
TGTGCCAGCAGTTTAGTCGGAGCGGGAGGGCTAAATAGAGACGAGCAGTACTTC
>TRBJ2-2|many|TRBV19|TRBD1
CASSPGTVSGELFF
TGTGCCAGTAGCCCCGGGACAGTATCCGGGGAGCTGTTTTTT
>TRBJ2-3|few|TRBV30|.
CAWSSLGVEYF
TGTGCCTGGAGCTCCTTAGGCGTCGAGTATTTT
>TRBJ2-7|.|TRBV4-1|.
CASSRSGTTTYEQYF
TGCGCCAGCAGCCGGAGTGGGACGACGACCTACGAGCAGTACTTC
>TRBJ2-2|.|TRBV12-3/TRBV12-4|TRBD2
CALSPLKASGGANTGELFF
TGTGCCCTCAGTCCCCTTAAGGCTAGCGGGGGGGCGAACACCGGGGAGCTGTTTTTT
>TRBJ2-3|many|TRBV7-3|TRBD2
CASSLEPLAGRTDTQYF
TGTGCCAGCAGCTTAGAGCCGCTAGCGGGGAGGACAGATACGCAGTATTTT
>TRBJ2-1|.|TRBV29-1|TRBD2
CSVEERTSGSKFF
TGCAGCGTTGAAGAGCGGACTAGCGGGAGTAAGTTCTTC
>TRBJ2-1|few|TRBV27|TRBD1
CASSSRTGGYNEQFF
TGTGCCAGCAGTTCGCGGACAGGGGGGTACAATGAGCAGTTCTTC
>TRBJ2-1|.|TRBV12-3/TRBV12-4|.
CASSLRGAGEQFF
TGTGCCAGCAGTTTACGGGGGGCCGGTGAGCAGTTCTTC
>TRBJ2-7|few|TRBV27|.
CASSPQGQEQYF
TGTGCCAGCAGTCCCCAAGGACAGGAGCAGTACTTC
>TRBJ2-3|.|TRBV10-3|.
CATQTGSLLGDTQYF
TGTGCCACTCAAACGGGATCTCTCTTGGGAGATACGCAGTATTTT
>TRBJ1-4|few|TRBV27|TRBD1
CASSSEQGGNEKLFF
TGTGCCAGCAGTTCCGAACAGGGGGGGAATGAAAAACTGTTTTTT
>TRBJ2-2|few|TRBV12-3/TRBV12-4|.
CASSSGSTGGELFF
TGTGCCAGCAGTTCCGGGTCGACCGGCGGGGAGCTGTTTTTT
>TRBJ2-5|.|TRBV5-1|TRBD2
CATGLGSETQYF
TGCGCCACCGGACTAGGTTCGGAGACCCAGTACTTC
>TRBJ2-1|few|TRBV6-5|.
CASSYGAGNYEQFF
TGTGCCAGCAGTTACGGAGCTGGGAACTATGAGCAGTTCTTC
>TRBJ2-5|few|TRBV29-1|TRBD2
CSVEDRGGRGGETQYF
TGCAGCGTTGAAGATAGAGGCGGGAGGGGAGGAGAGACCCAGTACTTC
>TRBJ1-2|few|TRBV3-1|.
CASSHGASEGNYGYTF
TGTGCCAGCAGCCACGGCGCAAGCGAGGGAAACTATGGCTACACCTTC
>TRBJ2-1|few|TRBV4-3|TRBD2
CASSRTSGIRNEQFF
TGCGCCAGCAGCCGAACTAGCGGGATCCGCAATGAGCAGTTCTTC
>TRBJ1-1|.|TRBV18|.
CASSPQDSTEAFF
TGTGCCAGCTCACCACAAGACAGCACTGAAGCTTTCTTT
>TRBJ2-5|few|TRBV11-2|TRBD2
CASSLGTRRGETQYF
TGTGCCAGCAGCTTAGGGACTAGAAGGGGAGAGACCCAGTACTTC
>TRBJ1-4|.|TRBV3-1|.
CATSQESGPNEKLFF
TGTGCCACCAGCCAAGAAAGCGGGCCCAATGAAAAACTGTTTTTT
>TRBJ1-5|many|TRBV12-3/TRBV12-4|TRBD1
CASSLWGQGVAQPQHF
TGTGCCAGCAGTTTATGGGGACAGGGGGTCGCACAGCCCCAGCATTTT
>TRBJ2-1|few|TRBV29-1|.
CSVTPRDYNEQFF
TGCAGCGTCACCCCACGGGACTACAATGAGCAGTTCTTC
>TRBJ1-5|few|TRBV28|TRBD1
CASSSYRGGGNQPQHF
TGTGCCAGCAGTTCCTACAGGGGAGGGGGGAATCAGCCCCAGCATTTT
>TRBJ1-5|.|TRBV6-5|.
CATKTGSQPQHF
TGTGCCACGAAAACTGGAAGCCAGCCCCAGCATTTT
>TRBJ2-5|many|TRBV7-2|.
CASSSNTGTVLSTQYF
TGTGCCAGCAGTTCCAACACCGGGACCGTTCTTTCGACCCAGTACTTC
>TRBJ2-7|.|TRBV27|TRBD1
CASSLAGRQGLEQYF
TGTGCCAGCAGTTTGGCCGGCCGACAGGGGCTGGAGCAGTACTTC
>TRBJ1-2|.|TRBV7-9|TRBD1
CASSLAGQQIYGYTF
TGTGCCAGCAGCTTAGCGGGACAGCAGATCTATGGCTACACCTTC
>TRBJ2-3|.|TRBV2|TRBD2
CASIGLAGGGDTDTQYF
TGTGCCAGCATCGGACTAGCGGGAGGAGGGGACACAGATACGCAGTATTTT
>TRBJ1-1|many|TRBV11-2|.
CASSLMLNTEAFF
TGTGCCAGCAGCTTAATGCTGAACACTGAAGCTTTCTTT
>TRBJ2-1|few|TRBV7-9|.
CASSLDWGGSNEQFF
TGTGCCAGCAGCTTAGATTGGGGGGGCTCCAATGAGCAGTTCTTC
>TRBJ2-3|many|TRBV5-1|.
CASSPLGDTQYF
TGCGCCAGCAGCCCGCTGGGAGATACGCAGTATTTT
>TRBJ2-7|.|TRBV4-2|TRBD1
CASSQAGTGTGEQYF
TGTGCCAGCAGCCAAGCCGGGACAGGCACAGGCGAGCAGTACTTC
>TRBJ2-1|many|TRBV5-1|.
CASSSRGINNEQFF
TGCGCCAGCAGCTCCCGGGGGATTAACAATGAGCAGTTCTTC
>TRBJ2-5|.|TRBV7-2|.
CASSLGSGSETQYF
TGTGCCAGCAGCTTAGGTTCAGGGTCGGAGACCCAGTACTTC
>TRBJ2-5|few|TRBV20-1|.
CSASARTSLGETQYF
TGCAGTGCTAGCGCCCGGACCTCCCTTGGGGAGACCCAGTACTTC
>TRBJ2-2|.|TRBV6-2/TRBV6-3|.
CASSLSRGQLNTGELFF
TGTGCCAGCAGCCTTTCCCGAGGGCAGCTGAACACCGGGGAGCTGTTTTTT
>TRBJ2-7|few|TRBV28|.
CASSFSVGGYEQYF
TGTGCCAGCAGTTTCAGTGTGGGAGGCTACGAGCAGTACTTC
>TRBJ1-1|.|TRBV15|.
CATSRDGGRAEAFF
TGTGCCACCAGCAGAGATGGGGGCCGGGCTGAAGCTTTCTTT
>TRBJ2-1|.|TRBV7-3|.
CASSPRSAVYNEQFF
TGTGCCAGCAGCCCCCGATCGGCGGTCTACAATGAGCAGTTCTTC
>TRBJ2-7|.|TRBV2|TRBD2
CASGGLAEIYEQYF
TGTGCCAGCGGGGGACTAGCGGAGATCTACGAGCAGTACTTC
>TRBJ2-1|few|TRBV6-4|.
CASSPLGSNEQFF
TGTGCCAGCAGTCCCCTTGGGAGCAATGAGCAGTTCTTC
>TRBJ2-3|.|TRBV20-1|.
CSAFRTSDTQYF
TGCAGTGCTTTTCGAACTTCAGATACGCAGTATTTT
>TRBJ1-6|.|TRBV7-3|TRBD1
CASSLRDSSYNSPLHF
TGTGCCAGCAGCTTACGGGACAGCTCCTATAATTCACCCCTCCACTTT
>TRBJ2-2|many|TRBV11-2|.
CASSFGVGTGELFF
TGTGCCAGCAGCTTTGGTGTGGGGACCGGGGAGCTGTTTTTT
>TRBJ2-1|few|TRBV4-3|.
CASSQDRGTLPEQFF
TGCGCCAGCAGCCAAGATAGGGGCACCCTTCCTGAGCAGTTCTTC
>TRBJ1-1|many|TRBV12-3/TRBV12-4|.
CASGTNAGTEAFF
TGTGCCAGCGGTACCAACGCTGGCACTGAAGCTTTCTTT